The table lists the clone carrying this T cell receptor (beta chain) with a few counts. This sample was included in a study of T cells in Graves' hyperthyroidism and ophthalmopathy. Between the trimmed V and J ends, which lost 8 bases and 11 bases, there was a span of 16 bases. Germline V gene data show CDR1 as ENHRY and CDR2 as SYGVKD. This CDR3 spans 12 amino acids. TCR beta CDR3 regions were amplified from RNA transcripts. HTBI primers were the set used in a first-round RT-PCR of the TCR CDR3. TCRdb reprocessed the multiplex PCR reads with MiXCR, giving one entry per CDR3 protein. The repertoire holds 350,000 or so distinct CDR3 sequences, roughly 18% seen once, with approximately 49% in the top ten.

The sequencing input was blood. The clonotype comes from a woman in her forties or fifties with Graves' hyperthyroidism. The chain carries TRBV10-3 and TRBJ2-1; D may be TRBD2 (6 bases). CDR3 in DNA: TGTGCCATCGGGGGAACCGGGACTCAGCAGTTCTTC. It encodes CAIGGTGTQQFF.